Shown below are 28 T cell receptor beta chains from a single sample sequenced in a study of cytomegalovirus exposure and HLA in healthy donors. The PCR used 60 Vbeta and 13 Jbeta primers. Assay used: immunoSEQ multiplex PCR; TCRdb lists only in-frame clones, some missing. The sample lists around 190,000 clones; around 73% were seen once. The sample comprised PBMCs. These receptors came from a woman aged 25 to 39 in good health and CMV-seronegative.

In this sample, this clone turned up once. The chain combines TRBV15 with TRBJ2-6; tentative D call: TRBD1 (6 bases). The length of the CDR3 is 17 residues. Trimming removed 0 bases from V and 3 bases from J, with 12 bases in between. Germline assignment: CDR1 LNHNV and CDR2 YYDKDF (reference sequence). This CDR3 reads CATSRDRGVNGANVLTF. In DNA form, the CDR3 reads TGTGCCACCAGCAGAGACAGGGGAGTGAATGGGGCCAACGTCCTGACTTTC.

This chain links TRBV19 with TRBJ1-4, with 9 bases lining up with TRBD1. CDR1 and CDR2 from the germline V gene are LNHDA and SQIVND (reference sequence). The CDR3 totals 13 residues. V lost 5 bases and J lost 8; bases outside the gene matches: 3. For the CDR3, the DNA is TGTGCCAGTAGTCCAGGACAGGGGGAAAAACTGTTTTTT. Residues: CASSPGQGEKLFF.

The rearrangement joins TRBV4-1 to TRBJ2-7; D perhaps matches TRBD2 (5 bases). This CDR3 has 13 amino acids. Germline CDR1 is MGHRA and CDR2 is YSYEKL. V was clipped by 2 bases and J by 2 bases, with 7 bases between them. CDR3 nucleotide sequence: TGCGCCAGCAGCCAAACCGGGACCTACGAGCAGTACTTC. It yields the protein CASSQTGTYEQYF.

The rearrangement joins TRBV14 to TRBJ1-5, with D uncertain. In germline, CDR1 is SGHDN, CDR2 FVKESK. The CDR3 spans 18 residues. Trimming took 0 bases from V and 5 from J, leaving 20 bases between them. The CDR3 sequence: CASSQDYPKPNWYQPQHF. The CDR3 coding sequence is TGTGCCAGCAGCCAAGATTATCCCAAGCCGAACTGGTATCAGCCCCAGCATTTT.

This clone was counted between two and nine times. The CDR3 region has the DNA TGCGCCAGCAGCCAAGACTATGCGAAACTGTTTTTT. It encodes CASSQDYAKLFF. V is TRBV4-1 and J is TRBJ1-4; no firm D call. CDR1 and CDR2 from the germline V gene are MGHRA and YSYEKL. This CDR3 contains 12 residues. V was cut by 0 bases and J by 11 bases, with 7 bases left in between.

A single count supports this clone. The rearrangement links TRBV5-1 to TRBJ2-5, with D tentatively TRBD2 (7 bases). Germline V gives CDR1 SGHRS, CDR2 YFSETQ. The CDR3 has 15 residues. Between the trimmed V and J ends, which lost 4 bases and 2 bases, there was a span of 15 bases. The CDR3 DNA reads TGCGCCAGCAGCCAGGGGCCAGCGGGACAAGAGACCCAGTACTTC. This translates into CASSQGPAGQETQYF.

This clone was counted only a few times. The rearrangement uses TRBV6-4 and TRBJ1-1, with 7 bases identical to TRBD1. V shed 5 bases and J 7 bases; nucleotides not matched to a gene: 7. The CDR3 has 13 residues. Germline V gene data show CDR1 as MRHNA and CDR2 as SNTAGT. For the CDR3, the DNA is TGTGCCAGCAGTAACAGGGGTCTCAGTGAAGCTTTCTTT. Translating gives CASSNRGLSEAFF.

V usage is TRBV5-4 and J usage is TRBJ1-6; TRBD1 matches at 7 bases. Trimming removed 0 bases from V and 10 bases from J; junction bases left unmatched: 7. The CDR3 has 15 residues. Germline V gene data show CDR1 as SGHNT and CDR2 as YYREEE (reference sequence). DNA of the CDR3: TGTGCCAGCAGCTTGGACAGGGGAGGTCGGTCACCCCTCCACTTT. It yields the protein CASSLDRGGRSPLHF.

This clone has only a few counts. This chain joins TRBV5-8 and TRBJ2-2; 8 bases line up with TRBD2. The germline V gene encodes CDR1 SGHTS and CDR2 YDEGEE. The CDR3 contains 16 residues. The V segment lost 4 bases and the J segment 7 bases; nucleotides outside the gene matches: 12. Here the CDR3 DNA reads TGTGCCAGCAGCCGCTCAGCGGGGGTGATTGACGGGGAGCTGTTTTTT. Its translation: CASSRSAGVIDGELFF. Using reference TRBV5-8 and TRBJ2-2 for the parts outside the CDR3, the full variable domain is EAGVTQSPTHLIKTRGQQATLRCSPISGHTSVYWYQQALGLGLQFLLWYDEGEERNRGNFPPRFSGRQFPNYSSELNVNALELEDSALYLCASSRSAGVIDGELFFGEGSRLTVL.

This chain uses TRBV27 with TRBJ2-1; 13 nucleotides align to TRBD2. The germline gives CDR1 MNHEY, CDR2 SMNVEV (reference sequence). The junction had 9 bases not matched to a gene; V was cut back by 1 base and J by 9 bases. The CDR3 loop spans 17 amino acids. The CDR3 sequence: CASSLYPGLAGAVEQFF. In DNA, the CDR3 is TGTGCCAGCAGTTTATATCCAGGACTAGCGGGGGCAGTTGAGCAGTTCTTC.

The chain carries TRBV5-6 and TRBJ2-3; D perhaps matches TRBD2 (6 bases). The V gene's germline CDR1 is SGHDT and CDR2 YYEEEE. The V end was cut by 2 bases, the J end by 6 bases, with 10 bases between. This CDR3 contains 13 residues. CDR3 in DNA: TGTGCCAGCAGCTTACTTGGGGGGGATACGCAGTATTTT. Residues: CASSLLGGDTQYF.

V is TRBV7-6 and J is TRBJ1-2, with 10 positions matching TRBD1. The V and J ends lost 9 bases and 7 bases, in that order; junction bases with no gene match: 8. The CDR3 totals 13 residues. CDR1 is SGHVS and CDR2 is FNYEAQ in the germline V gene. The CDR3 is CASARGQGVGYTF. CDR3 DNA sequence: TGTGCCAGTGCGAGAGGACAGGGGGTTGGCTACACCTTC.

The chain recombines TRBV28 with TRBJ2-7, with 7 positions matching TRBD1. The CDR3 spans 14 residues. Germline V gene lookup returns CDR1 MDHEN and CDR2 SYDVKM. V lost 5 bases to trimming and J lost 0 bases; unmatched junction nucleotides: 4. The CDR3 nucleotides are TGTGCCAGCAGTGTCACAGGGGTCTCCTACGAGCAGTACTTC. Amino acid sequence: CASSVTGVSYEQYF.

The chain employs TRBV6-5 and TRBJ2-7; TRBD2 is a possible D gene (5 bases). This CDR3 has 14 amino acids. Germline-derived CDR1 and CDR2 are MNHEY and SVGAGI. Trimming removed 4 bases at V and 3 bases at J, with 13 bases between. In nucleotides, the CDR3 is TGTGCCAGCAGTTCTCCAGGACTCGTCTACGAGCAGTACTTC. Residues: CASSSPGLVYEQYF.

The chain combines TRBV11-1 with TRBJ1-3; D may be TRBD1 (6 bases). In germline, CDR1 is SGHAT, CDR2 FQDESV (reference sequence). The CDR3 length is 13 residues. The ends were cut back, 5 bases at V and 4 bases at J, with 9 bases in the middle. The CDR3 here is CASSQGPGNTIYF. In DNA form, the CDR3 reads TGTGCCAGCAGCCAGGGGCCGGGAAACACCATATATTTT. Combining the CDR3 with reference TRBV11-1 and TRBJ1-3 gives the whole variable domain EAEVAQSPRYKITEKSQAVAFWCDPISGHATLYWYRQILGQGPELLVQFQDESVVDDSQLPKDRFSAERLKGVDSTLKIQPAELGDSAMYLCASSQGPGNTIYFGEGSWLTVV.

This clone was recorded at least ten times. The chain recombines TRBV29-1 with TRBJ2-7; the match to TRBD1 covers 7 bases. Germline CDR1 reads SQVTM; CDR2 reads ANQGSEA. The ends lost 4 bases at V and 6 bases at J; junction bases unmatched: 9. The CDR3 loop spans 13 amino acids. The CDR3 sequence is CSVGTGEWGEQYF. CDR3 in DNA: TGCAGCGTTGGGACAGGCGAATGGGGCGAGCAGTACTTC.

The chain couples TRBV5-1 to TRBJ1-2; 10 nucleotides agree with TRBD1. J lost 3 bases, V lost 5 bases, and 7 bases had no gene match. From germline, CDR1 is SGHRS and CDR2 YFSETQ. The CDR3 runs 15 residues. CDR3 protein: CASSLTGGQDYGYTF. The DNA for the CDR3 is TGCGCCAGCAGTTTGACAGGGGGCCAAGACTATGGCTACACCTTC. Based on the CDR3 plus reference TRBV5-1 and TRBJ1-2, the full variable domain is KAGVTQTPRYLIKTRGQQVTLSCSPISGHRSVSWYQQTPGQGLQFLFEYFSETQRNKGNFPGRFSGRQFSNSRSEMNVSTLELGDSALYLCASSLTGGQDYGYTFGSGTRLTVV.

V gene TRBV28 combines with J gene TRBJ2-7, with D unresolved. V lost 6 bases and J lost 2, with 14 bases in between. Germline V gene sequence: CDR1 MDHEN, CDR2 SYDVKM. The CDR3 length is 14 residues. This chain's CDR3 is CASSTTVLTYEQYF. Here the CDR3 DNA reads TGTGCCAGCAGCACAACCGTGTTAACCTACGAGCAGTACTTC.

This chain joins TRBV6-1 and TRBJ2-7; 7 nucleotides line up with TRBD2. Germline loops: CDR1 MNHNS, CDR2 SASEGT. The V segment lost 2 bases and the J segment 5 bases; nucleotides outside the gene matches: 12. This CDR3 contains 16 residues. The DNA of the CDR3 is TGTGCCAGCAGTGAATGGGGCCTCGCGGGAGAAGACGAGCAGTACTTC. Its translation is CASSEWGLAGEDEQYF.

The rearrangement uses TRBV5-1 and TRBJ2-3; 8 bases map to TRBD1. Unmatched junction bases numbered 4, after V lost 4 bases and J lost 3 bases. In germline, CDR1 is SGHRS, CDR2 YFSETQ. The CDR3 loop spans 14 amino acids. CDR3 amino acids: CASSARGRTDTQYF. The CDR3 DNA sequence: TGCGCCAGCAGCGCCAGGGGGCGAACAGATACGCAGTATTTT.

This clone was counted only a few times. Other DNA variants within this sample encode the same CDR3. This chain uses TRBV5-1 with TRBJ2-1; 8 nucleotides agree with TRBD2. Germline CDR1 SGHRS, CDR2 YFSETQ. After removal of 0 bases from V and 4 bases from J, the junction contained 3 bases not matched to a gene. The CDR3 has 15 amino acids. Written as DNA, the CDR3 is TGCGCCAGCAGCTTGGGGTCTAGCGGGTACAATGAGCAGTTCTTC. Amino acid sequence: CASSLGSSGYNEQFF.

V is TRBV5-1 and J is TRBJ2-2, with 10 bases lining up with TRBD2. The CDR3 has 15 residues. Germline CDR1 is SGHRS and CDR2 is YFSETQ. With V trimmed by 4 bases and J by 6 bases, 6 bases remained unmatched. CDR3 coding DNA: TGCGCCAGCAGCCCGACTAGCGGGTCGTCCGGGGAGCTGTTTTTT. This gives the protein CASSPTSGSSGELFF.

CDR3 coding DNA: TGCGCCAGCAGCGTAGACAGGGGCCACGAGCAGTACTTC. Amino acids: CASSVDRGHEQYF. This chain uses TRBV5-1 with TRBJ2-7; 8 bases align to TRBD1. Germline-derived CDR1 and CDR2 are SGHRS and YFSETQ. V was clipped by 4 bases and J by 5 bases; unmatched bases: 5. CDR3 length: 13 residues.

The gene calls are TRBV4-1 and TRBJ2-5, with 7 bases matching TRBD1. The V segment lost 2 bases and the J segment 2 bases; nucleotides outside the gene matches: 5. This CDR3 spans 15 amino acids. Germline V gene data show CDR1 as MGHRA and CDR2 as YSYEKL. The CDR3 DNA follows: TGCGCCAGCAGCCAATACTGGGACAGTCAAGAGACCCAGTACTTC. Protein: CASSQYWDSQETQYF.

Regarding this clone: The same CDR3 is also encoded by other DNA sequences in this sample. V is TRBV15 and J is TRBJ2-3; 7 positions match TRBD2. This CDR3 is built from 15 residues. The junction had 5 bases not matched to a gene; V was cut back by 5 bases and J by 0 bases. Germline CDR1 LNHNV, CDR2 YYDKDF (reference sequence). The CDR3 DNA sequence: TGTGCCACCAGCGGGAGGGGTTCTAGCACAGATACGCAGTATTTT. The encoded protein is CATSGRGSSTDTQYF.

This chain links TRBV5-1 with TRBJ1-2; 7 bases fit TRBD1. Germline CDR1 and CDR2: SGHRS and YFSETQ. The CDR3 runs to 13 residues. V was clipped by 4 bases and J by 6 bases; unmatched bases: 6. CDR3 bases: TGCGCCAGCAGCACGGGACAGTTCAATGGCTACACCTTC. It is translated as CASSTGQFNGYTF. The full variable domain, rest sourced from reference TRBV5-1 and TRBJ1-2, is KAGVTQTPRYLIKTRGQQVTLSCSPISGHRSVSWYQQTPGQGLQFLFEYFSETQRNKGNFPGRFSGRQFSNSRSEMNVSTLELGDSALYLCASSTGQFNGYTFGSGTRLTVV.

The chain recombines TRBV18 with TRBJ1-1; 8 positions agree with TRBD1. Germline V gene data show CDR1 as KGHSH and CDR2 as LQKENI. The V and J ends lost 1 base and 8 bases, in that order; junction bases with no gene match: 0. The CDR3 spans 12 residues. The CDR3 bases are TGTGCCAGCTCACCACGGGACAGGGAAGCTTTCTTT. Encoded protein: CASSPRDREAFF.

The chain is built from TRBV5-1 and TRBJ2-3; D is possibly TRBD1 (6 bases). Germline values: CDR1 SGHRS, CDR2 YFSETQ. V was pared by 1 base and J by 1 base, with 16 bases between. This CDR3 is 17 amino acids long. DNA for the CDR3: TGCGCCAGCAGCTTGCGTCGGACAGACCGTTGCACAGATACGCAGTATTTT. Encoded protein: CASSLRRTDRCTDTQYF.